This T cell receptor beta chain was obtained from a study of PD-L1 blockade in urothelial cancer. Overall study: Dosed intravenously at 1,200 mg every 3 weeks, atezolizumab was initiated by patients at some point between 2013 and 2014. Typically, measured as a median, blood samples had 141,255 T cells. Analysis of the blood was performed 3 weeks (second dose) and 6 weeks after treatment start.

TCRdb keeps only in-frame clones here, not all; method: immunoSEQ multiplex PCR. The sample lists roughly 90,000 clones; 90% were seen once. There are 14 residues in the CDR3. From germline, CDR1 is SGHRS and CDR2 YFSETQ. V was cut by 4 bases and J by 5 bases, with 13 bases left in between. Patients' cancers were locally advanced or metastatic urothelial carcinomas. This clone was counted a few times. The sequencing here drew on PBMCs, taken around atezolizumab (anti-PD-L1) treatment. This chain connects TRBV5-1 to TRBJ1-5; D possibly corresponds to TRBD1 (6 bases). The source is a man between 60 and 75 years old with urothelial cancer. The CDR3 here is CASSPGTQDQPQHF. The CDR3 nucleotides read TGCGCCAGCAGCCCCGGGACACAAGATCAGCCCCAGCATTTT.